This T cell receptor (beta chain) stems from a study of human T cells and chemical hapten exposure. Study-wide context: Sensitization was performed using 2% DPC on an approximately 2 cm by approximately 2 cm upper inner arm skin site.

Original data processing: Samples had a median of 95,638 TCRs, ranging about 23,224 to 700,000. Using its own MiXCR run on the RACE reads, TCRdb lists one record per CDR3 protein. The authors' filters were not applied to this entry. The table records over 130,000 distinct CDR3 sequences, about 12% of them present only once. This CDR3 contains 17 residues. The junction had 6 bases not matched to a gene; V was cut back by 4 bases and J by 2 bases. The germline V gene has CDR1 MNHNS and CDR2 SASEGT. This clonotype was observed a few times. Stated time point: patch test 2, 6 weeks after DPC sensitization. Indicated treatment: therapeutic diphenylcyclopropenone sensitization with weekly scalp DPC.

The chain carries TRBV6-1 and TRBJ2-2; 11 bases map to TRBD2. The clonotype originates from a woman between 50 and 59 years old with alopecia areata. Some clones in this sample may be carry-over from other donors' samples. Sequencing was performed on whole blood, taken in connection with sensitization to the hapten diphenylcyclopropenone (DPC). The CDR3: CASSVGLAGGNTGELFF. The CDR3 coding sequence is TGTGCCAGCAGTGTCGGGCTAGCGGGAGGCAACACCGGGGAGCTGTTTTTT.